This T cell receptor (beta chain) originates from a study of T cell changes during pregnancy in multiple sclerosis. Germline CDR1 reads SEHNR; CDR2 reads FQNEAQ (reference sequence). CDR3 length: 17 residues. V was clipped by 1 base and J by 3 bases; unmatched bases: 12. Sequencing was performed with immunoSEQ multiplex PCR; in TCRdb, only in-frame clones are kept and a portion is missing. This table has about 100,000 clones, over 80% appearing once. The chain employs TRBV7-9 and TRBJ2-7; 7 nucleotides align to TRBD1. Sequences were derived from peripheral blood, sampled in the first trimester of pregnancy. The receptor comes from a female donor with multiple sclerosis, enrolled in a pregnancy study. The CDR3 DNA follows: TGTGCCAGCAGCTTAGGTTCCGAGACAGGGTTCGTCTACGAGCAGTACTTC. Protein product: CASSLGSETGFVYEQYF.